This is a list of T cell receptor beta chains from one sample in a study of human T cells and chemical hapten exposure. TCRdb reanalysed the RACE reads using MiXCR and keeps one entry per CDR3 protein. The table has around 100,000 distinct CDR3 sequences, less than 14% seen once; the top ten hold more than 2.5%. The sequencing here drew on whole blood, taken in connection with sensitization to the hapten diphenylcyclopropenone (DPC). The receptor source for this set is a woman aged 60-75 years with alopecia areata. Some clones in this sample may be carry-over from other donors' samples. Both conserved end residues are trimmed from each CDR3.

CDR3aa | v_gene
ASSPIPTGREDTQY | TRBV5-5
ASSLGGQPAQY | TRBV5-1
ASSQDRSGANVLT | TRBV3-1
ASSYSAGLGKNEQF | TRBV6-5
AIRGLAGSDEQF | TRBV10-3
ASSPPTGFDEQF | TRBV18
ATSRGRSYEQY | TRBV10-1
ASSQERRASGPKKTQY | TRBV3-1
ASSPQGEWAKNIQY | TRBV18
ASSEGPSYEQY | TRBV2
ASSESRVNGYT | TRBV10-1
ASSKNHGGELAF | TRBV6-6
ASSLTPGQGIRQY | TRBV12-3/TRBV12-4
SASGLAGAVGTQY | TRBV20-1
SVEEGSAGELF | TRBV29-1
ASKTSGGYSSYNEQF | TRBV19
ASSLGHPNTGELF | TRBV14
ASSQFPAGLNEQF | TRBV16
ASSYGDEGNTIY | TRBV6-6
ASLGTGSVGNTEAF | TRBV12-3/TRBV12-4
ATLRGDATYGYT | TRBV19
ATSTGQGATSAQH | TRBV15
ASSPPGKRGGLSYNEQF | TRBV18
ASSFLAAPGEEKLF | TRBV12-3/TRBV12-4
ASSVGPASYEQY | TRBV9
ASSVTIQETQY | TRBV10-2
ASSQAQGNTIY | TRBV7-3
ASSRTGLMSYNSPLH | TRBV27
ASSERQGHTGELF | TRBV2
ASSQPTGLTEAF | TRBV3-1
ASSQGEVSKNIQY | TRBV4-1
ASKLGYADTQY | TRBV6-5
ASSFGGLAGETYNEQF | TRBV5-1
ASSLGGAGSPYNEQF | TRBV11-2
ASSPQRGVDTQY | TRBV12-3/TRBV12-4
ASSEEGWAYGYT | TRBV2
ASRAGTDYGYT | TRBV6-1
SAGYPGTTVLLDTQY | TRBV20-1
SASNRVNSPLH | TRBV20-1